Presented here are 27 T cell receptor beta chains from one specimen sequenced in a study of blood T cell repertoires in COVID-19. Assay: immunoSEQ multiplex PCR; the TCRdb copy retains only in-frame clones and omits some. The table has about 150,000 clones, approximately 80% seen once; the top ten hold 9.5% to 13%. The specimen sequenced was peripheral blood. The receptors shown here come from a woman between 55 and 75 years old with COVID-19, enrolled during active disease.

The CDR3 sequence: CASSPMGLAGNEQFF. CDR3 DNA sequence: TGTGCCAGCTCCCCCATGGGACTAGCAGGTAATGAGCAGTTCTTC. This chain uses TRBV18 with TRBJ2-1, with 9 positions matching TRBD2. CDR3 size: 15 residues. V shed 6 bases and J 7 bases; nucleotides not matched to a gene: 10. Germline V gene sequence: CDR1 KGHSH, CDR2 LQKENI.

CDR3 in amino acids: CASIDGGLGHQPQHF. In nucleotides, the CDR3 is TGTGCCAGCATCGACGGGGGACTGGGGCATCAGCCCCAGCATTTT. The genes are TRBV6-6 and TRBJ1-5; tentatively, D is TRBD1 (5 bases). CDR3 length equals 15 residues. CDR1 is MNHNY and CDR2 is SVGAGI in the germline V gene (reference sequence). V was trimmed by 7 bases and J by 5 bases, leaving 18 bases between them.

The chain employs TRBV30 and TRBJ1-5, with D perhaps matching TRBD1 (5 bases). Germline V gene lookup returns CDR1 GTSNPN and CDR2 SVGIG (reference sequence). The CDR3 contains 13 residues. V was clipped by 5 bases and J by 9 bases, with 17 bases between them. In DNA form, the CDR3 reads TGTGCCTGGCGTGGTAAGGGGCAGGGGCCCCAGCATTTT. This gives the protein CAWRGKGQGPQHF. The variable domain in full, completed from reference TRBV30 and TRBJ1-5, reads SQTIHQWPATLVQPVGSPLSLECTVEGTSNPNLYWYRQAAGRGLQLLFYSVGIGQISSEVPQNLSASRPQDRQFILSSKKLLLSDSGFYLCAWRGKGQGPQHFGDGTRLSIL.

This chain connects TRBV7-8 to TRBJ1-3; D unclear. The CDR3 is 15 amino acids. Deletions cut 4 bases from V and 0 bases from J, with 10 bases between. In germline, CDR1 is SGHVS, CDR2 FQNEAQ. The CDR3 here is CASSSRQNSGNTIYF. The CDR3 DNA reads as TGTGCCAGCAGCTCCCGACAAAACTCTGGAAACACCATATATTTT.

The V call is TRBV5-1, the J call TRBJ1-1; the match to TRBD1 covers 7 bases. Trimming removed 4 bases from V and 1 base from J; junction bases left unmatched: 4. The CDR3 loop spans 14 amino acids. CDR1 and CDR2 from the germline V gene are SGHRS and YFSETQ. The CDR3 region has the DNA TGCGCCAGCAGCAGACAGGGACAGAACACTGAAGCTTTCTTT. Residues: CASSRQGQNTEAFF. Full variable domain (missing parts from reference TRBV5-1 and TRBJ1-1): KAGVTQTPRYLIKTRGQQVTLSCSPISGHRSVSWYQQTPGQGLQFLFEYFSETQRNKGNFPGRFSGRQFSNSRSEMNVSTLELGDSALYLCASSRQGQNTEAFFGQGTRLTVV.

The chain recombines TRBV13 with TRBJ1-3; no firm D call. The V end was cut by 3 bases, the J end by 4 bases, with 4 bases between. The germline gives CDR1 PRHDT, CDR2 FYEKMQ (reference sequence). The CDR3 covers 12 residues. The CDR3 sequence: CASSLQGNTIYF. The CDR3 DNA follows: TGTGCCAGCAGCTTGCAGGGAAACACCATATATTTT.

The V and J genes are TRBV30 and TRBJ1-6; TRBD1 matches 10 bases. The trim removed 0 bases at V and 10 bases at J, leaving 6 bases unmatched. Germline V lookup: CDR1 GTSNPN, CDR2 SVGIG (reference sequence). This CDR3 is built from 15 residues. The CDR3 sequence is CAWSVSGQGYSPLHF. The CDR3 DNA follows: TGTGCCTGGAGTGTATCGGGACAGGGGTACTCACCCCTCCACTTT.

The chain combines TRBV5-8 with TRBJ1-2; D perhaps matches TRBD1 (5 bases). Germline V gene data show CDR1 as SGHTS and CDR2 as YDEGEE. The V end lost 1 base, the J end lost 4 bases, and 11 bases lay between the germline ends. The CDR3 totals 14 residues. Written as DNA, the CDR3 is TGTGCCAGCAGCTTGCGGACACCGGCCTATGGCTACACCTTC. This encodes CASSLRTPAYGYTF.

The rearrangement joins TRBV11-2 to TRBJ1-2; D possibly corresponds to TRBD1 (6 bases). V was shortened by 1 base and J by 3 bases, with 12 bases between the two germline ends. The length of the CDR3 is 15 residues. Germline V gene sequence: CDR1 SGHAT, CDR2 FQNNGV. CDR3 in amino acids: CASSLVAGEYYGYTF. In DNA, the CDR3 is TGTGCCAGCAGCTTAGTGGCAGGGGAATACTATGGCTACACCTTC.

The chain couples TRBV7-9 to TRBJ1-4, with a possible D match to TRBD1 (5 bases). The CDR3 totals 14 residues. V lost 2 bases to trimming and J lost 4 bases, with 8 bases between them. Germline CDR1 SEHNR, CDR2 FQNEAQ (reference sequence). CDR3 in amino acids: CASSLTGINEKLFF. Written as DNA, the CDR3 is TGTGCCAGCAGCTTAACAGGCATTAATGAAAAACTGTTTTTT.

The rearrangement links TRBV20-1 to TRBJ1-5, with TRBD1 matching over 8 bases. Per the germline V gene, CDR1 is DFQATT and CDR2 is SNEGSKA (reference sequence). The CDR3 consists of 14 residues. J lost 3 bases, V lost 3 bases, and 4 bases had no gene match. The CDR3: CSASNRGFNQPQHF. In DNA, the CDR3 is TGCAGTGCTAGTAACAGGGGGTTCAATCAGCCCCAGCATTTT.

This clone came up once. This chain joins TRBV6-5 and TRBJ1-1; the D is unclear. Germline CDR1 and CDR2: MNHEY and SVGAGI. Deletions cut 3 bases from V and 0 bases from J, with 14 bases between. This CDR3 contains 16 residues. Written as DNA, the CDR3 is TGTGCCAGCAGTTATCGATCCTTCGGGGTGAACACTGAAGCTTTCTTT. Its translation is CASSYRSFGVNTEAFF.

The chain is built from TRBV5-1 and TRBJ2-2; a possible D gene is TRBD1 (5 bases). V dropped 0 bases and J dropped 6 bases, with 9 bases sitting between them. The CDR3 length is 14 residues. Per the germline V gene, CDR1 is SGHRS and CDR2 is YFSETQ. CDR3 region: CASSLALGAGELFF. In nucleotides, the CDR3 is TGCGCCAGCAGCTTGGCCCTAGGGGCCGGGGAGCTGTTTTTT. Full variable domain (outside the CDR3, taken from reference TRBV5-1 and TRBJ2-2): KAGVTQTPRYLIKTRGQQVTLSCSPISGHRSVSWYQQTPGQGLQFLFEYFSETQRNKGNFPGRFSGRQFSNSRSEMNVSTLELGDSALYLCASSLALGAGELFFGEGSRLTVL.

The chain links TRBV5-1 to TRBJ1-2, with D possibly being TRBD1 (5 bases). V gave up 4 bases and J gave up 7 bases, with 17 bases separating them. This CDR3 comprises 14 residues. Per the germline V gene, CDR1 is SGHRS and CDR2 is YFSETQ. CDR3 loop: CASSPSGGRGGYTF. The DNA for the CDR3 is TGCGCCAGCAGCCCCAGCGGGGGTCGGGGTGGCTACACCTTC.

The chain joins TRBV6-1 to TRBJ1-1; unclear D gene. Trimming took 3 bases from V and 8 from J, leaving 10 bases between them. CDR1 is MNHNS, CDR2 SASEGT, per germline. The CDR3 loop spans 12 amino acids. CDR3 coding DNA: TGTGCCAGCAGTGAGGCCGGAGGGGAAGCTTTCTTT. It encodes CASSEAGGEAFF.

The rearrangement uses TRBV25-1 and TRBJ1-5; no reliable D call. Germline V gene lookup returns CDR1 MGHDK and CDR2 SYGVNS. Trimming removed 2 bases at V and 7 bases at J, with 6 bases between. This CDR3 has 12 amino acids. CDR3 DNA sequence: TGTGCCAGCAGTGAAAACGGGCAGCCCCAGCATTTT. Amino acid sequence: CASSENGQPQHF.

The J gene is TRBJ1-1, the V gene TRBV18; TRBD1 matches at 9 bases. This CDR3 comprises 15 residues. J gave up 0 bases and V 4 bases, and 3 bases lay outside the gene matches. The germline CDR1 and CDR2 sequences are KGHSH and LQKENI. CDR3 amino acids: CASSQDRGVNTEAFF. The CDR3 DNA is TGTGCCAGCTCACAGGACAGGGGCGTGAACACTGAAGCTTTCTTT.

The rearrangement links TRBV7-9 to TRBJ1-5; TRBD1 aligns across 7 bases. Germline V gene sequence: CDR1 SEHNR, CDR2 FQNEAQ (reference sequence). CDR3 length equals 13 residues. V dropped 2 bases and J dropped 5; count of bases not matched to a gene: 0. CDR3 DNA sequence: TGTGCCAGCAGCTTACAGGGGGATCAGCCCCAGCATTTT. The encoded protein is CASSLQGDQPQHF.

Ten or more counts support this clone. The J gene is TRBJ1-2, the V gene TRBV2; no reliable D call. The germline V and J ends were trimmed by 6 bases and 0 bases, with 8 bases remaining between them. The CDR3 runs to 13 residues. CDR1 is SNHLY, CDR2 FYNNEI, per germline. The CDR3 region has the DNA TGTGCCAGCAGAGACAATACTAACTATGGCTACACCTTC. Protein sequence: CASRDNTNYGYTF.

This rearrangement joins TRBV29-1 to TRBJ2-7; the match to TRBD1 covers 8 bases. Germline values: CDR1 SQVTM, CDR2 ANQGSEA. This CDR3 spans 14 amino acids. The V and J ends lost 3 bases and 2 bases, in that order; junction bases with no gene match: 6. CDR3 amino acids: CSVENWTGTYEQYF. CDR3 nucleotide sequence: TGCAGCGTTGAGAATTGGACAGGGACCTACGAGCAGTACTTC.

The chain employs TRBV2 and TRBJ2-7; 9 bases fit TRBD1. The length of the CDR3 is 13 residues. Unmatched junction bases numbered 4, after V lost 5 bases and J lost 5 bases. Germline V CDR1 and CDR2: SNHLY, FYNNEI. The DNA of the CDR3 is TGTGCCAGCAGTTGGACAGGGGTCAACGAGCAGTACTTC. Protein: CASSWTGVNEQYF.

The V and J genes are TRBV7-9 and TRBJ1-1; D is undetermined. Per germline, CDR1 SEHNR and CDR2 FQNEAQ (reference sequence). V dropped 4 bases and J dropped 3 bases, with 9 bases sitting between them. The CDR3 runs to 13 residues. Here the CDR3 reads CASSSLRDTEAFF. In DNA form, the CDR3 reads TGTGCCAGCAGCTCCCTGCGGGACACTGAAGCTTTCTTT. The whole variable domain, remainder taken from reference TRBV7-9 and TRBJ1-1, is DTGVSQNPRHKITKRGQNVTFRCDPISEHNRLYWYRQTLGQGPEFLTYFQNEAQLEKSRLLSDRFSAERPKGSFSTLEIQRTEQGDSAMYLCASSSLRDTEAFFGQGTRLTVV.

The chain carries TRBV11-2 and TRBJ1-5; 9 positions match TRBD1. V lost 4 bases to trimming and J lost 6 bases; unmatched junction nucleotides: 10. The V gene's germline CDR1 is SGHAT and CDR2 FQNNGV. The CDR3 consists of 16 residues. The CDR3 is CASSSTSGTGLQPQHF. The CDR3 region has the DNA TGTGCCAGCAGCTCAACCTCCGGGACAGGGCTTCAGCCCCAGCATTTT.

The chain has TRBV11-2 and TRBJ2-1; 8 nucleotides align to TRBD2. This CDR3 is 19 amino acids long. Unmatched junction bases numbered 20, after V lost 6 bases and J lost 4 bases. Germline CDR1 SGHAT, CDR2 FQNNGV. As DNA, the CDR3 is TGTGCCAGCAGTTCAACCGGGACTTCCGGACTAGCAATTTACAATGAGCAGTTCTTC. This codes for CASSSTGTSGLAIYNEQFF.

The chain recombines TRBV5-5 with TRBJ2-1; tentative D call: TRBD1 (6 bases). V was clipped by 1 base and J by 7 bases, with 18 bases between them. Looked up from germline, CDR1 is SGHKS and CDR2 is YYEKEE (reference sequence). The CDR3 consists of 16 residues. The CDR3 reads CASSLPQGTLGNEQFF. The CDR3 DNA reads TGTGCCAGCAGCTTGCCCCAGGGGACCCTTGGGAATGAGCAGTTCTTC.

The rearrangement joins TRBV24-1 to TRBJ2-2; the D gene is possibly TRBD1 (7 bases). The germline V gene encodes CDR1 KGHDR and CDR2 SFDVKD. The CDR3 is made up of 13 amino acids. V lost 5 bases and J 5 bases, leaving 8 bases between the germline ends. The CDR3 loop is CATSAGGTGELFF. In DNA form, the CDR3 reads TGTGCCACCAGTGCAGGGGGGACCGGGGAGCTGTTTTTT.

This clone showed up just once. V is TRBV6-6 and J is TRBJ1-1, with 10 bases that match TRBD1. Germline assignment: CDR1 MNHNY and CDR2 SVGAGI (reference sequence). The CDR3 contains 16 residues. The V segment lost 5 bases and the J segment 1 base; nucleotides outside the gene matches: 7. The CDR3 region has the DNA TGTGCCAGCAGTCTCGGGACAGGGGTGGGGAACACTGAAGCTTTCTTT. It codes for CASSLGTGVGNTEAFF.